Below, 17 T cell receptor beta chains from the same sample are listed, as sequenced in a study of immune cell composition in non-small cell lung cancer. TCRdb's copy holds only in-frame clones and misses some; the assay was immunoSEQ multiplex PCR. The sample lists 1,300 to 1,500 clones; 60% to 80% were seen once. The sample consisted of lung tumor tissue. These receptors were collected from a human donor with non-small cell lung cancer.

The genes are TRBV5-4 and TRBJ2-3; TRBD2 matches at 13 bases. Germline trimming cut 4 bases from V and 0 bases from J; bases unmatched to any gene: 8. This CDR3 spans 18 amino acids. The germline V gene has CDR1 SGHNT and CDR2 YYREEE (reference sequence). The CDR3 loop is CASSRTSGRPYSTDTQYF. CDR3 DNA sequence: TGTGCCAGCAGCAGGACTAGCGGGAGACCCTATAGCACAGATACGCAGTATTTT.

This clone qualifies as hyperexpanded (1% or more). The V gene is TRBV7-9, the J gene TRBJ1-1, with D uncertain. In germline, CDR1 is SEHNR, CDR2 FQNEAQ (reference sequence). Trimming removed 7 bases at V and 1 base at J, with 7 bases between. The CDR3 spans 12 residues. CDR3 sequence (DNA): TGTGCCAGCAACACGGGGAACACTGAAGCTTTCTTT. The encoded protein is CASNTGNTEAFF.

J is TRBJ1-1 and V is TRBV30, with unresolved D. Germline V gene data show CDR1 as GTSNPN and CDR2 as SVGIG (reference sequence). This CDR3 region has 15 residues. V lost 0 bases and J lost 0, with 11 bases in between. CDR3 region: CAWSVPDGMNTEAFF. CDR3 DNA sequence: TGTGCCTGGAGTGTCCCGGACGGGATGAACACTGAAGCTTTCTTT. Filled out from reference TRBV30 and TRBJ1-1, the complete variable domain reads SQTIHQWPATLVQPVGSPLSLECTVEGTSNPNLYWYRQAAGRGLQLLFYSVGIGQISSEVPQNLSASRPQDRQFILSSKKLLLSDSGFYLCAWSVPDGMNTEAFFGQGTRLTVV.

The chain combines TRBV6-4 with TRBJ2-2, with D tentatively TRBD1 (6 bases). This CDR3 is 13 amino acids long. Germline-derived CDR1 and CDR2 are MRHNA and SNTAGT. Between the trimmed V and J ends, which lost 5 bases and 7 bases, there was a span of 11 bases. Here the CDR3 DNA reads TGTGCCAGCAGTATACAGACAGGCGGGGAGCTGTTTTTT. It translates to CASSIQTGGELFF.

The chain couples TRBV12-5 to TRBJ2-7; D gene uncertain. Germline values: CDR1 LGHNT, CDR2 FRNRAP. There are 11 residues in the CDR3. V lost 5 bases to trimming and J lost 6 bases, with 8 bases between them. CDR3 sequence reads: CASGQVREQYF. CDR3 in DNA: TGTGCTAGTGGTCAGGTGCGCGAGCAGTACTTC.

The V call is TRBV5-4, the J call TRBJ1-2; D is ambiguous. The V gene lost 2 bases and the J gene lost 5 bases, with 10 bases spanning the gap. The germline V gene encodes CDR1 SGHNT and CDR2 YYREEE (reference sequence). This CDR3 comprises 13 residues. CDR3 region: CASSFGLLYGYTF. CDR3 sequence (DNA): TGTGCCAGCAGCTTTGGGCTGCTTTATGGCTACACCTTC.

This clone is a singleton in its sample. The chain joins TRBV7-9 to TRBJ2-4; weak D call: TRBD2 (5 bases). CDR1 is SEHNR, CDR2 FQNEAQ, per germline (reference sequence). Trimming took off 1 base at V and 1 base at J, with 11 bases between the two ends. This CDR3 spans 16 amino acids. DNA of the CDR3: TGTGCCAGCAGCTTAGATTACGGGGTGGCCAAAAACATTCAGTACTTC. Its translation: CASSLDYGVAKNIQYF.

V is TRBV4-1 and J is TRBJ2-3, with a possible D match to TRBD1 (5 bases). This CDR3 has 15 residues. In germline, CDR1 is MGHRA, CDR2 YSYEKL. Trimming cost V 4 bases and J 0 bases, with 11 bases left between them. The CDR3 nucleotides are TGCGCCAGCAGCCCTGGGGCTGCCAGCACAGATACGCAGTATTTT. It codes for CASSPGAASTDTQYF.

As regards this clone: The sample has other DNA sequences that encode this CDR3 too. This chain joins TRBV4-3 and TRBJ2-7; 11 bases match TRBD2. Germline values: CDR1 LGHNA, CDR2 YSLEER. V lost 3 bases and J lost 3; bases outside the gene matches: 1. The CDR3 runs to 14 residues. The CDR3 sequence is CASSQLAGGYEQYF. The CDR3 region has the DNA TGCGCCAGCAGCCAGCTAGCGGGAGGCTACGAGCAGTACTTC.

This clone was counted between two and nine times. The CDR3 here is CASSSSGRLYEQYF. The CDR3 nucleotides are TGTGCCAGCAGCTCTAGCGGGAGGCTCTACGAGCAGTACTTC. The chain couples TRBV5-6 to TRBJ2-7, with 11 bases lining up with TRBD2. The CDR3 length is 14 residues. The germline V gene has CDR1 SGHDT and CDR2 YYEEEE. The V segment lost 3 bases and the J segment 3 bases; nucleotides outside the gene matches: 2.

The chain joins TRBV6-1 to TRBJ1-5; D call uncertain. V lost 7 bases to trimming and J lost 4 bases, with 17 bases between them. Germline loops: CDR1 MNHNS, CDR2 SASEGT. This CDR3 has 15 residues. The DNA of the CDR3 is TGTGCCAGCACCAAGGAACGGGAGATAAATCAGCCCCAGCATTTT. Its translation is CASTKEREINQPQHF.

The J gene is TRBJ1-1, the V gene TRBV28, with D maybe TRBD1 (6 bases). With 5 bases removed from V and 1 base from J, the gap between germline ends came to 14 bases. Germline CDR1 and CDR2: MDHEN and SYDVKM. The CDR3 contains 15 residues. The CDR3 sequence: CASSPQGMGNTEAFF. As DNA, the CDR3 is TGTGCCAGCAGTCCCCAGGGGATGGGGAACACTGAAGCTTTCTTT.

A few counts support this clone. This chain connects TRBV7-3 to TRBJ2-4, with D possibly TRBD1 on 5 matching bases. CDR3 length equals 14 residues. Germline lookup yields CDR1 SGHTA and CDR2 FQGTGA. V lost 3 bases and J lost 7, with 13 bases in between. The CDR3 nucleotides read TGTGCCAGCAGCTTGGGGCCAGGGCAGAACATTCAGTACTTC. It codes for CASSLGPGQNIQYF.

This chain joins TRBV2 and TRBJ1-4, with a tentative D call TRBD1 (6 bases). The germline V gene has CDR1 SNHLY and CDR2 FYNNEI. V shed 8 bases and J shed 5 bases, with 12 bases lying between them. CDR3 length equals 13 residues. CDR3: CASDPQGNEKLFF. The CDR3 DNA reads as TGTGCCAGCGACCCTCAGGGGAATGAAAAACTGTTTTTT.

In this sample, this clone turned up a few times. The V gene is TRBV29-1, the J gene TRBJ1-1; perhaps TRBD1 as D (6 bases). Looked up from germline, CDR1 is SQVTM and CDR2 is ANQGSEA. The V and J ends lost 6 bases and 1 base respectively, with 9 bases between them. This CDR3 contains 12 residues. The CDR3 nucleotides are TGCAGCGTCCTACAGGGGAACACTGAAGCTTTCTTT. Encoded protein: CSVLQGNTEAFF.

This clone was detected a few times. V and J are TRBV9 and TRBJ1-1; TRBD1 matches at 9 bases. Germline assignment: CDR1 SGDLS and CDR2 YYNGEE. The CDR3 consists of 13 residues. Trimming cost V 3 bases and J 5 bases; bases outside gene matches: 2. For the CDR3, the DNA is TGTGCCAGCAGCGCCGGGACAGGGACTGAAGCTTTCTTT. It specifies CASSAGTGTEAFF.

The chain uses TRBV5-4 and TRBJ2-5, with 7 bases identical to TRBD1. Germline V gene sequence: CDR1 SGHNT, CDR2 YYREEE (reference sequence). The CDR3 has 15 amino acids. The V segment lost 5 bases and the J segment 3 bases; nucleotides outside the gene matches: 10. The CDR3 sequence: CASSSPYRGKETQYF. CDR3 DNA: TGTGCCAGCAGTTCACCCTACAGGGGAAAAGAGACCCAGTACTTC.